Below, 4 T cell receptor beta chains from the same sample are listed, as sequenced in a study of early T cells in non-severe SARS-CoV-2 infection. Each CDR3 protein gets one entry after TCRdb re-called the 5' RACE reads with MiXCR. In the table there are more than 40,000 distinct CDR3 sequences, 7% to 8% of which are singletons. The source material was whole blood. These receptor sequences come from an adult who was a healthcare worker with PCR-confirmed SARS-CoV-2 infection or an uninfected control (not recorded which).

The table lists this clonotype with many counts. V gene TRBV21-1 combines with J gene TRBJ1-1; TRBD1, the D gene given by the table, was not confirmed from the DNA. TRBV21-1 is annotated as a pseudogene. The CDR3 sequence is 14 residues long. The DNA of the CDR3 is TGTGCCAGCAGCAGACAGGGGATGAACACTGAAGCTTTCTTT. Translating gives CASSRQGMNTEAFF.

This clonotype was seen more than once but under ten times. The chain joins TRBV12-3 or TRBV12-4 to TRBJ1-4; D gene ambiguous. Trimming left V 4 bases short and J 8 bases short, with 14 bases between. The CDR3 has 14 amino acids. CDR3 sequence (DNA): TGTGCCAGCAGTTGGACGGATGGAAGGGAAAAACTGTTTTTT. As protein: CASSWTDGREKLFF.

The chain employs TRBV7-9 and TRBJ2-7, with D perhaps matching TRBD2 (5 bases). The V and J ends lost 5 bases and 6 bases respectively, with 17 bases between them. The CDR3 is made up of 14 amino acids. Looked up from germline, CDR1 is SEHNR and CDR2 is FQNEAQ (reference sequence). CDR3 loop: CASSTSMRESEQYF. CDR3 sequence (DNA): TGTGCCAGCAGCACGAGCATGAGGGAAAGCGAGCAGTACTTC. Variable domain in full (rest from reference TRBV7-9 and TRBJ2-7): DTGVSQNPRHKITKRGQNVTFRCDPISEHNRLYWYRQTLGQGPEFLTYFQNEAQLEKSRLLSDRFSAERPKGSFSTLEIQRTEQGDSAMYLCASSTSMRESEQYFGPGTRLTVT.

This clonotype was recorded many times. This sequence joins TRBV24-1 and TRBJ2-7; D gene uncertain. Trimming cost V 0 bases and J 3 bases, with 8 bases left between them. The CDR3 covers 14 residues. From germline, CDR1 is KGHDR and CDR2 SFDVKD. The CDR3 DNA follows: TGTGCCACCAGTGATTTGGGGCCAAACTACGAGCAGTACTTC. Residues: CATSDLGPNYEQYF.